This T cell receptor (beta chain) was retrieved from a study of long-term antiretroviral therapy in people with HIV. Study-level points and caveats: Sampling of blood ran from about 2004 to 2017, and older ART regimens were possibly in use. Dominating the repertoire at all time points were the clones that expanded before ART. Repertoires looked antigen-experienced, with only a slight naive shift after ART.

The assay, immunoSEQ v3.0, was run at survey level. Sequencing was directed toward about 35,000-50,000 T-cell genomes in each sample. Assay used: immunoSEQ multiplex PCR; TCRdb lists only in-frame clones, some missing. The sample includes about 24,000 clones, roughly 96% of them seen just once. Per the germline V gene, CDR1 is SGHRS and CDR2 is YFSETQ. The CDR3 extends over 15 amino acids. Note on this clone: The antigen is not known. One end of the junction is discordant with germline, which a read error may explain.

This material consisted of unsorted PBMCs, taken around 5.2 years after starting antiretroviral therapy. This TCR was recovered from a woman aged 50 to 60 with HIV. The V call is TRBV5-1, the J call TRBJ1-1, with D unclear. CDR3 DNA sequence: TGCGCCAGCAGCTTAGCGGGCCAATCGAACGCTGAAGCTTTCTTT. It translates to CASSLAGQSNAEAFF.